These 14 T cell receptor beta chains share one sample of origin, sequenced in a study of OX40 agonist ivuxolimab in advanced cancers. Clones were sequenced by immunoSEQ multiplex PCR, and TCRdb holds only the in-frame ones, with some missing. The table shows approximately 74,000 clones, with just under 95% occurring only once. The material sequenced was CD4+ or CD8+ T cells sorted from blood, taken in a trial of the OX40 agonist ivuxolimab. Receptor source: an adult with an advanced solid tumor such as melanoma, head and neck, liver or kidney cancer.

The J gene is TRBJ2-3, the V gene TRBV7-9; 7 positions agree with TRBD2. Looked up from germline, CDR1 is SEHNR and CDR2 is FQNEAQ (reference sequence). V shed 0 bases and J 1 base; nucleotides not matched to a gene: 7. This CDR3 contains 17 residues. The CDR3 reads CASSLAPSGTRTDTQYF. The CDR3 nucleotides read TGTGCCAGCAGCTTAGCCCCTAGCGGTACTCGCACAGATACGCAGTATTTT. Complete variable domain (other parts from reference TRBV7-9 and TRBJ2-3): DTGVSQNPRHKITKRGQNVTFRCDPISEHNRLYWYRQTLGQGPEFLTYFQNEAQLEKSRLLSDRFSAERPKGSFSTLEIQRTEQGDSAMYLCASSLAPSGTRTDTQYFGPGTRLTVL.

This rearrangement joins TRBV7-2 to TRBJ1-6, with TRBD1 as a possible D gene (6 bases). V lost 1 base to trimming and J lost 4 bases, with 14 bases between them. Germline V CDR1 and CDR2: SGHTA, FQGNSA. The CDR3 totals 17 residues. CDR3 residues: CASSLGLAGQYNSPLHF. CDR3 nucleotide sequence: TGTGCCAGCAGCTTAGGCTTGGCGGGACAATATAATTCACCCCTCCACTTT.

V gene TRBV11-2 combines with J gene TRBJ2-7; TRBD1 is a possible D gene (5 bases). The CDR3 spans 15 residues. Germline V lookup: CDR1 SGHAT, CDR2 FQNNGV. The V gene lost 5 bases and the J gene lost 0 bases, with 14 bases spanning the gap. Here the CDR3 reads CASSRWQGSSYEQYF. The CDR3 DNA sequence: TGTGCCAGCAGCCGTTGGCAGGGAAGCTCCTACGAGCAGTACTTC.

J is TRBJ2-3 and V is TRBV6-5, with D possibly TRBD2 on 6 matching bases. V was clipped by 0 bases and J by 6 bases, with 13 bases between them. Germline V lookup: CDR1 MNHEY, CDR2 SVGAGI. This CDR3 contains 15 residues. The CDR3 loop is CASSYSTGTGDTQYF. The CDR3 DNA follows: TGTGCCAGCAGTTACTCGACCGGGACTGGCGATACGCAGTATTTT.

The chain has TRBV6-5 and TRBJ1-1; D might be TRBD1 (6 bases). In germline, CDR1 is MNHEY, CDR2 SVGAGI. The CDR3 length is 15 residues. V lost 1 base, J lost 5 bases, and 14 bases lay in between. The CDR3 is CASSYFTGMRTEAFF. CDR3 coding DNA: TGTGCCAGCAGTTACTTCACAGGGATGAGAACTGAAGCTTTCTTT.

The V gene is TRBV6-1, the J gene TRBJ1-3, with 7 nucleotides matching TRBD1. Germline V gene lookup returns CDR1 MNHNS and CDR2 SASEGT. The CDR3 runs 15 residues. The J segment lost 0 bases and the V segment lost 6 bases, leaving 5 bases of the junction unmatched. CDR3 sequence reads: CASREQGSSGNTIYF. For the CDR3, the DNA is TGTGCCAGCAGAGAACAGGGGAGCTCTGGAAACACCATATATTTT.

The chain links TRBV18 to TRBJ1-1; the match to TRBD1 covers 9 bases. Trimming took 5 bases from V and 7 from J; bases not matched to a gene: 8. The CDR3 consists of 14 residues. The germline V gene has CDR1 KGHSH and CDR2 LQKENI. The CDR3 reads CASSDRDRVIEAFF. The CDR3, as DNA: TGTGCCAGCTCAGACCGGGACAGGGTCATTGAAGCTTTCTTT.

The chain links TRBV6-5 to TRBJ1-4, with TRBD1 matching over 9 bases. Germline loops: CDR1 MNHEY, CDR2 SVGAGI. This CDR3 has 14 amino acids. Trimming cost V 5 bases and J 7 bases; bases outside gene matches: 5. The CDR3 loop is CASSPGQGFEKLFF. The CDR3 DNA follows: TGTGCCAGCAGTCCGGGACAGGGTTTTGAAAAACTGTTTTTT.

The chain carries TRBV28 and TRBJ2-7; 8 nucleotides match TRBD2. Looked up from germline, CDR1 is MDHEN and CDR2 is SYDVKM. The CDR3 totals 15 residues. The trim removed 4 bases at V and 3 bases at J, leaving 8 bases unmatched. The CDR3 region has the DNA TGTGCCAGCAGTTCTGCCGGGACTAGTTACTACGAGCAGTACTTC. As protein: CASSSAGTSYYEQYF.

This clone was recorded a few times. CDR3 amino acids: CASSMVLAGGADTQYF. DNA of the CDR3: TGTGCCAGTAGTATGGTCCTAGCGGGAGGTGCAGATACGCAGTATTTT. The genes are TRBV19 and TRBJ2-3; 11 bases are shared with TRBD2. CDR1 and CDR2 (germline): LNHDA, SQIVND (reference sequence). CDR3 length: 16 residues. The junction had 6 bases not matched to a gene; V was cut back by 3 bases and J by 4 bases.

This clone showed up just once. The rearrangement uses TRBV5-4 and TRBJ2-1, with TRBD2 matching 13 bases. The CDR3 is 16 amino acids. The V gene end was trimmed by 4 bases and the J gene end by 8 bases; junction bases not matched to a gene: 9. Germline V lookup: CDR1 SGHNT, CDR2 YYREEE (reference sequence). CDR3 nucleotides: TGTGCCAGCAGCCCCGGGACTAGCGGGAATGGGGATGAGCAGTTCTTC. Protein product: CASSPGTSGNGDEQFF.

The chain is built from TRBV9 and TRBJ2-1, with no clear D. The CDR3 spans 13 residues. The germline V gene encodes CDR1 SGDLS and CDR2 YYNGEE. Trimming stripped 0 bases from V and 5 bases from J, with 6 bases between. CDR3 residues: CASSVEAHNEQFF. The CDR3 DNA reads TGTGCCAGCAGCGTAGAGGCCCACAATGAGCAGTTCTTC.

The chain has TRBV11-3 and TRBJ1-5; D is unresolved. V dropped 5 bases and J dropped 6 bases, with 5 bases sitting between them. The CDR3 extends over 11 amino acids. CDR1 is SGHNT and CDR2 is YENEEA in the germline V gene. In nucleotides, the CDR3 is TGTGCCAGCAGCCCTGTTCAGCCCCAGCATTTT. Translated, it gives CASSPVQPQHF.

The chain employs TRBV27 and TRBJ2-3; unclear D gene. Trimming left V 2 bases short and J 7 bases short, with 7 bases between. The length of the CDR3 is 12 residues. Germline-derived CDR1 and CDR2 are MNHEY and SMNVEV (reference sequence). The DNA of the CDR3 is TGTGCCAGCAGTTTAATTGGTAATACGCAGTATTTT. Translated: CASSLIGNTQYF.